The clone carrying this TCR beta chain was counted only a few times. The sample is drawn from a study of T-cell memory formation after mild COVID-19. CDR1 LGHNA and CDR2 YNFKEQ come from the germline V gene. The CDR3 is 13 amino acids. V was trimmed by 6 bases and J by 2 bases, leaving 10 bases between them. From the 5' RACE reads, TCRdb called clonotypes with MiXCR, one entry per CDR3 protein. The table includes hundreds of thousands of distinct CDR3 sequences, about 23% detected once. This chain joins TRBV4-2 and TRBJ2-5; a weak D match, TRBD1 (5 bases). Sequenced material: PBMCs or a T cell subset sorted from them (not recorded which). The clonotype originates from an adult woman who had mild COVID-19 (a few samples of this study predate the infection). Cell type and time point are not known. The CDR3 spells CASSPDRQETQYF. The CDR3 DNA reads as TGTGCCAGCAGTCCCGACAGACAAGAGACCCAGTACTTC.